These 5 T cell receptor beta chains share one sample of origin, sequenced in a study of shared clonotypes between healthy human individuals. The assay was immunoSEQ multiplex PCR, and TCRdb's table has in-frame clones only and misses some. The data contain 1.4 million to 1.5 million clones, around 95% of them singletons. The specimen sequenced was naive CD4+ T cells sorted from blood. Subset reported: CD45RA+ positively selected. The origin of the receptors is a man aged 25 to 45 in good health.

The V call is TRBV7-2, the J call TRBJ2-4, with D perhaps TRBD1 (6 bases). Germline CDR1 SGHTA, CDR2 FQGNSA. The CDR3 runs 16 residues. V gave up 0 bases and J gave up 0 bases, with 9 bases separating them. CDR3 sequence: CASSLAGGPAKNIQYF. The CDR3, as DNA: TGTGCCAGCAGCTTAGCAGGGGGACCAGCCAAAAACATTCAGTACTTC.

J is TRBJ1-5 and V is TRBV2; D not resolved. Trimming pared 3 bases from V and 5 bases from J, leaving 8 bases between. The germline V gene encodes CDR1 SNHLY and CDR2 FYNNEI. The CDR3 is 13 residues long. In DNA, the CDR3 is TGTGCCAGCAGTGATGAGGCCTATCAGCCCCAGCATTTT. The encoded protein is CASSDEAYQPQHF.

J is TRBJ2-7 and V is TRBV5-1; D may be TRBD2 (6 bases). The CDR3 sequence is 15 residues long. Germline CDR1 SGHRS, CDR2 YFSETQ. V dropped 5 bases and J dropped 2 bases, with 17 bases sitting between them. CDR3 loop: CASRALTEGTYEQYF. In nucleotides, the CDR3 is TGCGCCAGCAGAGCCTTAACGGAGGGAACCTACGAGCAGTACTTC.

The V gene is TRBV9, the J gene TRBJ2-7; TRBD1 agrees at 8 bases. Germline CDR1 and CDR2: SGDLS and YYNGEE. The CDR3 has 15 amino acids. The J segment lost 4 bases and the V segment lost 0 bases, leaving 6 bases of the junction unmatched. For the CDR3, the DNA is TGTGCCAGCAGCGTAGGGGGGACAGGTGGGTACGAGCAGTACTTC. Translated, it gives CASSVGGTGGYEQYF.

This clone has just one count. The J gene is TRBJ2-3, the V gene TRBV1; the D segment call TRBD1 is taken from the table without a DNA check. TRBV1 is listed as a pseudogene. The CDR3 sequence is 17 residues long. The CDR3 reads CTSSPQGLPPVTDTQYF. The CDR3 DNA is TGCACCAGCAGTCCACAGGGTTTGCCCCCGGTGACAGATACGCAGTATTTT.